These 7 T cell receptor beta chains originate from one sample sequenced in a study of blood T cells in healthy people across ages. A second PCR, run for about 7 to 12 cycles, used a sample-barcoded 5' primer plus a J-beta primer mix. One entry per CDR3 protein results from TCRdb running MiXCR on the 5' RACE reads. The table lists about a million distinct CDR3 sequences, roughly 51% of them singletons. The sequencing sample was made of blood. All receptors come from an older woman in good health.

This chain links TRBV12-3 or TRBV12-4 with TRBJ2-7; possibly TRBD2 for D (6 bases). The ends were cut back, 6 bases at V and 5 bases at J, with 11 bases in the middle. The CDR3 is made up of 12 amino acids. The CDR3 DNA follows: TGTGCCAGCAGGGGTAGCGGCGACGAGCAGTACTTC. Encoded protein: CASRGSGDEQYF.

V is TRBV12-3 or TRBV12-4 and J is TRBJ1-4, with TRBD1 identical over 7 bases. Losses at the gene ends were 7 bases for V and 8 bases for J; bases not matched to a gene: 22. This CDR3 is 18 amino acids long. The CDR3 loop is CASTVSLGGGGREEKLFF. DNA of the CDR3: TGTGCCAGCACCGTTTCCCTCGGGGGAGGGGGCCGAGAGGAAAAACTGTTTTTT.

By proportion, this clonotype is medium-sized (0.01 to 0.1%). The V gene is TRBV6-2 or TRBV6-3, the J gene TRBJ1-1; unclear D gene. The CDR3 is made up of 16 amino acids. In germline, CDR1 is MNHEY, CDR2 SVGEGT. V lost 6 bases to trimming and J lost 0 bases, with 17 bases between them. CDR3 nucleotide sequence: TGTGCCAGCAGGGATCCTCCCGGGAGCATGAACACTGAAGCTTTCTTT. As protein: CASRDPPGSMNTEAFF.

This clonotype was picked up one time. The chain has TRBV28 and TRBJ1-5; TRBD1 is a possible D gene (5 bases). The V end lost 7 bases, the J end lost 1 base, and 14 bases lay between the germline ends. Germline CDR1 reads MDHEN; CDR2 reads SYDVKM. The CDR3 runs 15 residues. CDR3 protein: CASTFTGLSNQPQHF. Here the CDR3 DNA reads TGTGCCAGCACCTTCACGGGACTGAGCAATCAGCCCCAGCATTTT. Supplemented by reference TRBV28 and TRBJ1-5, the full variable domain reads DVKVTQSSRYLVKRTGEKVFLECVQDMDHENMFWYRQDPGLGLRLIYFSYDVKMKEKGDIPEGYSVSREKKERFSLILESASTNQTSMYLCASTFTGLSNQPQHFGDGTRLSIL.

The V gene is TRBV7-3, the J gene TRBJ2-6; D ambiguous. The CDR3 runs to 16 residues. Trimming left V 5 bases short and J 0 bases short, with 11 bases between. From germline, CDR1 is SGHTA and CDR2 FQGTGA. The CDR3 DNA sequence: TGTGCCAGCAGCCCTGGGATACGCTCTGGGGCCAACGTCCTGACTTTC. Protein product: CASSPGIRSGANVLTF. The complete variable domain, with remaining parts taken from reference TRBV7-3 and TRBJ2-6, reads GAGVSQTPSNKVTEKGKYVELRCDPISGHTALYWYRQSLGQGPEFLIYFQGTGAADDSGLPNDRFFAVRPEGSVSTLKIQRTERGDSAVYLCASSPGIRSGANVLTFGAGSRLTVL.

V is TRBV4-1 and J is TRBJ1-4; D uncertain. Per germline, CDR1 MGHRA and CDR2 YSYEKL. With 1 base removed from V and 0 bases from J, the gap between germline ends came to 9 bases. The CDR3 runs to 16 residues. Written as DNA, the CDR3 is TGCGCCAGCAGCCAAGCTGCATTTGCAACTAATGAAAAACTGTTTTTT. Translating it yields CASSQAAFATNEKLFF.

The rearrangement uses TRBV11-2 and TRBJ2-1, with D maybe TRBD2 (6 bases). The CDR3 sequence is 16 residues long. Trimming removed 2 bases from V and 7 bases from J, with 18 bases in between. Germline CDR1 is SGHAT and CDR2 is FQNNGV. CDR3 in amino acids: CASSLRGIGSRNEQFF. The CDR3 DNA sequence: TGTGCCAGCAGCTTAAGAGGTATCGGGAGTAGAAATGAGCAGTTCTTC.